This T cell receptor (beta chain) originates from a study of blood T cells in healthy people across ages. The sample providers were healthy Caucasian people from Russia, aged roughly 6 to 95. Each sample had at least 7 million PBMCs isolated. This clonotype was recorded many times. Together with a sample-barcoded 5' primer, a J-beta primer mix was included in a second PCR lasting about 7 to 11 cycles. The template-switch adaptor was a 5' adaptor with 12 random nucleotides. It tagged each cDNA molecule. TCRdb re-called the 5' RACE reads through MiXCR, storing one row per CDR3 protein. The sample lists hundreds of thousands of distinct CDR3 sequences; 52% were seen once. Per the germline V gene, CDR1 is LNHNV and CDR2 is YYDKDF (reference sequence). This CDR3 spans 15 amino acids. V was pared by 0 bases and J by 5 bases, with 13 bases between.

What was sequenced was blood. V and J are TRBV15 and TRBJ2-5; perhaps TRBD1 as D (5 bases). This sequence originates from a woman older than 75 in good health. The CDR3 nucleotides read TGTGCCACCAGCAGAGATCCTACAGGTGCGGAGACCCAGTACTTC. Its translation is CATSRDPTGAETQYF.